The TCR beta chain described here comes from a study of blood T cell repertoires in COVID-19. Study information: Material from acute and convalescent COVID-19 was sourced from the United States, Italy and Spain. The analysed material was cDNA or gDNA that came from T cells, B-cell-depleted T cells, or PBMCs.

Profiling relied on immunoSEQ multiplex PCR, and the TCRdb table lists in-frame clones only, not all of them. The sample holds over 300,000 clones, 85% to 90% seen once. CDR3 size: 14 residues. Germline V CDR1 and CDR2: SGHRS, YFSETQ. V lost 4 bases to trimming and J lost 5 bases; unmatched junction nucleotides: 7. This clonotype originated in a man aged 18 to 29 with active or convalescent COVID-19. The chain uses TRBV5-1 and TRBJ2-5, with 8 bases aligning to TRBD2. The sequenced sample consisted of peripheral blood. The CDR3: CASSPWTGGETQYF. In DNA form, the CDR3 reads TGCGCCAGCAGCCCGTGGACGGGAGGGGAGACCCAGTACTTC.